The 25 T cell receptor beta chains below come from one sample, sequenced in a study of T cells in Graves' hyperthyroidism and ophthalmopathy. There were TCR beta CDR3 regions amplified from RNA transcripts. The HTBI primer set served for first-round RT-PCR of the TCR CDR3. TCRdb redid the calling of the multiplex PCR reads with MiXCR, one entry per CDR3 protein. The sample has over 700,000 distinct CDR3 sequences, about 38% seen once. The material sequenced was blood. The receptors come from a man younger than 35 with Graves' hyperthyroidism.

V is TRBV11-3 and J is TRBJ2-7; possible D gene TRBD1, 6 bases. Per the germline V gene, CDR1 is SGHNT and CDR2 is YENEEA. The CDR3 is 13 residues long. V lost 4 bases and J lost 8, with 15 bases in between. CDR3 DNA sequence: TGTGCCAGCAGCTCAAGGGGGATCGGCCAGCAGTACTTC. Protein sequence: CASSSRGIGQQYF. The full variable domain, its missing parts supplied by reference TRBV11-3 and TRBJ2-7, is EAGVVQSPRYKIIEKKQPVAFWCNPISGHNTLYWYLQNLGQGPELLIRYENEEAVDDSQLPKDRFSAERLKGVDSTLKIQPAELGDSAVYLCASSSRGIGQQYFGPGTRLTVT.

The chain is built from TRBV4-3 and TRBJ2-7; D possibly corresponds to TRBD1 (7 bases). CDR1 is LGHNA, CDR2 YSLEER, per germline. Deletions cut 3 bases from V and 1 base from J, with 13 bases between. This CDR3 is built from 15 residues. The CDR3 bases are TGCGCCAGCAGCCAGGAGGGGGACAGTTCCTACGAGCAGTACTTC. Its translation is CASSQEGDSSYEQYF.

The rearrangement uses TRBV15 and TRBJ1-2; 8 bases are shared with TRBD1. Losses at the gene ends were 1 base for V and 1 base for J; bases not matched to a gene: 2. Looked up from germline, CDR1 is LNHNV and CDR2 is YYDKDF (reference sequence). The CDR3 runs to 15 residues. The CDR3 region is CATSRGQGINYGYTF. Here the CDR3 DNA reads TGTGCCACCAGCAGAGGACAGGGGATTAACTATGGCTACACCTTC. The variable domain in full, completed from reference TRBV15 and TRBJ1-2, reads DAMVIQNPRYQVTQFGKPVTLSCSQTLNHNVMYWYQQKSSQAPKLLFHYYDKDFNNEADTPDNFQSRRPNTSFCFLDIRSPGLGDTAMYLCATSRGQGINYGYTFGSGTRLTVV.

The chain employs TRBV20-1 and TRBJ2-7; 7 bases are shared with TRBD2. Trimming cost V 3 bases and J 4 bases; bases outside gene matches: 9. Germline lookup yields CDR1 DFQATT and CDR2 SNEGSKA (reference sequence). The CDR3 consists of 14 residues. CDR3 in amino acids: CSARAGDYVYEQYF. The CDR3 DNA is TGCAGTGCTAGGGCCGGGGACTACGTTTACGAGCAGTACTTC.

As DNA, the CDR3 is TGTGCCAGCCACCGTGGGGAGTCGGACACTGAAGCTTTCTTT. Amino acid sequence: CASHRGESDTEAFF. The chain uses TRBV7-9 and TRBJ1-1, with D uncertain. V lost 8 bases, J lost 3 bases, and 16 bases lay in between. The CDR3 consists of 14 residues. Looked up from germline, CDR1 is SEHNR and CDR2 is FQNEAQ (reference sequence).

CDR3 region: CASSWRGFGNTIYF. In nucleotides, the CDR3 is TGTGCCAGCAGCTGGAGGGGGTTTGGAAACACCATATATTTT. The chain has TRBV11-2 and TRBJ1-3, with D maybe TRBD1 (6 bases). Germline V gene data show CDR1 as SGHAT and CDR2 as FQNNGV. Deletions cut 4 bases from V and 3 bases from J, with 10 bases between. CDR3 length equals 14 residues.

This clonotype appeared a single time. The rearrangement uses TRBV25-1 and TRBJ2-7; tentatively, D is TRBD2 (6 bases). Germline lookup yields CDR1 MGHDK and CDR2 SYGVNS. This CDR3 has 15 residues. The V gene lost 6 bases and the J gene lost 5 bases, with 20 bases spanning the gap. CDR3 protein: CASSLDPRSGNEQYF. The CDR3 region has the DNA TGTGCCAGCAGCTTAGATCCACGTAGCGGAAACGAGCAGTACTTC.

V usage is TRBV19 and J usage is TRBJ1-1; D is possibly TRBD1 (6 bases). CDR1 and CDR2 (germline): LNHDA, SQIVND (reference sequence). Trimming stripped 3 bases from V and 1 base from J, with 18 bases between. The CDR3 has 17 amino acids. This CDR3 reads CASSITGRRRENTEAFF. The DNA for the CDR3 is TGTGCCAGTAGTATCACAGGGAGACGGCGTGAGAACACTGAAGCTTTCTTT. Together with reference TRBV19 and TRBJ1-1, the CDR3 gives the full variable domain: DGGITQSPKYLFRKEGQNVTLSCEQNLNHDAMYWYRQDPGQGLRLIYYSQIVNDFQKGDIAEGYSVSREKKESFPLTVTSAQKNPTAFYLCASSITGRRRENTEAFFGQGTRLTVV.

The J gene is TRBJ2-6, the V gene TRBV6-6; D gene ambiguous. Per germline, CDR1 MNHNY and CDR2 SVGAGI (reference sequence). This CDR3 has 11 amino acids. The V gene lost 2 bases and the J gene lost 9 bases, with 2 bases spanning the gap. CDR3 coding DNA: TGTGCCAGCAGTTACGACAACGTCCTGACTTTC. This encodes CASSYDNVLTF.

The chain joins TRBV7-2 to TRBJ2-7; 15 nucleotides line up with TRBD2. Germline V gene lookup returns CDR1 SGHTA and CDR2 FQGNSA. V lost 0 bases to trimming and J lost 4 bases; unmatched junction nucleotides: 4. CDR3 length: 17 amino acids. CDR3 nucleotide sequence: TGTGCCAGCAGCTTAGCGGGACTAGCGGGAGGACCGTACGAGCAGTACTTC. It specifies CASSLAGLAGGPYEQYF.

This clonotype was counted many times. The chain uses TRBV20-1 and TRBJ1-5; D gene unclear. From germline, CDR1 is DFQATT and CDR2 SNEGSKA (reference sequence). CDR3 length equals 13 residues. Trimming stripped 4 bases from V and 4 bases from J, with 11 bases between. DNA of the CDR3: TGCAGTGCTAATACAGTACTTAATCAGCCCCAGCATTTT. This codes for CSANTVLNQPQHF.

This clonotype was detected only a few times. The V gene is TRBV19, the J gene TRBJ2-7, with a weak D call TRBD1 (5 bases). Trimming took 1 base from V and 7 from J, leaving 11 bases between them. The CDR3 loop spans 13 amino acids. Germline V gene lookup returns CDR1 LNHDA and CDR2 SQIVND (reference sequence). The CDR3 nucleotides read TGTGCCAGTAGTATAGCCGGAAGGGGTGAGCAGTACTTC. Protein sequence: CASSIAGRGEQYF.

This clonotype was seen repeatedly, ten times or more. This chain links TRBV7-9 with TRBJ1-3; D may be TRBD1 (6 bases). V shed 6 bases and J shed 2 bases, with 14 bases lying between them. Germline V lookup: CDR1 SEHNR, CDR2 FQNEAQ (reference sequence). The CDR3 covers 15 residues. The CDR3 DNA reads TGTGCCAGCAGGTCAACAGGGAATCCTGGAAACACCATATATTTT. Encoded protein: CASRSTGNPGNTIYF.

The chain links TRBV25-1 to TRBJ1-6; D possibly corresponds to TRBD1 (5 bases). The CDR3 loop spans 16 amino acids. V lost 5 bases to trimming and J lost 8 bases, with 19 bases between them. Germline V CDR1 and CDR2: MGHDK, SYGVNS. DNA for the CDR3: TGTGCCAGCAGTTCCGGGGTGAGGGGCGGCGATTCACCCCTCCACTTT. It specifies CASSSGVRGGDSPLHF. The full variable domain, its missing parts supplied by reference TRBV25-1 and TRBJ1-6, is EADIYQTPRYLVIGTGKKITLECSQTMGHDKMYWYQQDPGMELHLIHYSYGVNSTEKGDLSSESTVSRIRTEHFPLTLESARPSHTSQYLCASSSGVRGGDSPLHFGNGTRLTVT.

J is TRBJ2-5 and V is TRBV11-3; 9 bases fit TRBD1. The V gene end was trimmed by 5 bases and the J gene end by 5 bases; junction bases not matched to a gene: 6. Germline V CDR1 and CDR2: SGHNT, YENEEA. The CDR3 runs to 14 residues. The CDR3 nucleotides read TGTGCCAGCAGCCGATCGACAGGGGGTGAGACCCAGTACTTC. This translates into CASSRSTGGETQYF.

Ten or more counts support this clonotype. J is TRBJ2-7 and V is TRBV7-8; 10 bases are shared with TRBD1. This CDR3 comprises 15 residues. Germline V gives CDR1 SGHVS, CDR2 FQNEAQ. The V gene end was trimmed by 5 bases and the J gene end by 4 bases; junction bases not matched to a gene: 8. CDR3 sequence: CASSTGTGEGYEQYF. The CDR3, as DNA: TGTGCCAGCAGCACCGGGACAGGGGAGGGTTACGAGCAGTACTTC.

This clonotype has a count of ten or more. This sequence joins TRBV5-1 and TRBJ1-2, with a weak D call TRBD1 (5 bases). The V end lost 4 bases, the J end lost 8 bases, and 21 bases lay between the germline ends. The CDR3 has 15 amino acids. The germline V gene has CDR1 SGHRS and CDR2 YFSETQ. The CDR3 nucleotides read TGCGCCAGCAGCCGCGGGACCCAGGACGGGGAGGGCTACACCTTC. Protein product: CASSRGTQDGEGYTF.

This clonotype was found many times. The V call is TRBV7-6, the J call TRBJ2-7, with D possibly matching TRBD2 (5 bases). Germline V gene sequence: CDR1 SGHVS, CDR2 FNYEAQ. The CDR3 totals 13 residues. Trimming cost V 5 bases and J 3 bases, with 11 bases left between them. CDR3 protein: CASSPSRGYEQYF. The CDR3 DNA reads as TGTGCCAGCAGCCCGTCCCGGGGCTACGAGCAGTACTTC. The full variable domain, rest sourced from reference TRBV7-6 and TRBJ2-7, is GAGVSQSPRYKVTKRGQDVALRCDPISGHVSLYWYRQALGQGPEFLTYFNYEAQQDKSGLPNDRFSAERPEGSISTLTIQRTEQRDSAMYRCASSPSRGYEQYFGPGTRLTVT.

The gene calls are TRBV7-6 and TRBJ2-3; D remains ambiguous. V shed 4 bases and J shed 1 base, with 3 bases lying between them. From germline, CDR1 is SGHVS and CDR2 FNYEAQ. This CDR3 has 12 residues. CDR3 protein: CASSSRTDTQYF. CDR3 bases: TGTGCCAGCAGCTCCCGCACAGATACGCAGTATTTT. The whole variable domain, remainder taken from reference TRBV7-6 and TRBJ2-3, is GAGVSQSPRYKVTKRGQDVALRCDPISGHVSLYWYRQALGQGPEFLTYFNYEAQQDKSGLPNDRFSAERPEGSISTLTIQRTEQRDSAMYRCASSSRTDTQYFGPGTRLTVL.

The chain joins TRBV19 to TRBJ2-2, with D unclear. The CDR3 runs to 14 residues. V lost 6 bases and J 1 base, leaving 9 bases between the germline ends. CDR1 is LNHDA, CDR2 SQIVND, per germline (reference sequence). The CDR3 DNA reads TGTGCCAGTAGCAACACCTTGAACACCGGGGAGCTGTTTTTT. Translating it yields CASSNTLNTGELFF. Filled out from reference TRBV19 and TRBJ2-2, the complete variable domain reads DGGITQSPKYLFRKEGQNVTLSCEQNLNHDAMYWYRQDPGQGLRLIYYSQIVNDFQKGDIAEGYSVSREKKESFPLTVTSAQKNPTAFYLCASSNTLNTGELFFGEGSRLTVL.

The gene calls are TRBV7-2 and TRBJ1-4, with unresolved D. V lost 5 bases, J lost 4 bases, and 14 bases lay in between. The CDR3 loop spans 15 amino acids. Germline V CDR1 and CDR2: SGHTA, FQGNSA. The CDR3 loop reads CASSQDALGNEKLFF. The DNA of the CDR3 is TGTGCCAGCAGCCAAGACGCCCTAGGTAATGAAAAACTGTTTTTT. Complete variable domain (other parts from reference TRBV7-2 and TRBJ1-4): GAGVSQSPSNKVTEKGKDVELRCDPISGHTALYWYRQSLGQGLEFLIYFQGNSAPDKSGLPSDRFSAERTGGSVSTLTIQRTQQEDSAVYLCASSQDALGNEKLFFGSGTQLSVL.

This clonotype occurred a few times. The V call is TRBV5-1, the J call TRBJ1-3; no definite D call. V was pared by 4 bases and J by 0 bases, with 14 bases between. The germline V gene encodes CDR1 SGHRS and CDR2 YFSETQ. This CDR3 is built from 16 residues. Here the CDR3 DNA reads TGCGCCAGCAGCCCTGGAGGCGGCCACTCTGGAAACACCATATATTTT. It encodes CASSPGGGHSGNTIYF.

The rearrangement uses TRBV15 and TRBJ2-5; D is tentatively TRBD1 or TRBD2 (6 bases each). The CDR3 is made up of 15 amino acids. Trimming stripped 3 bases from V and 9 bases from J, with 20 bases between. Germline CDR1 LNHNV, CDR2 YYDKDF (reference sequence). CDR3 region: CATSREQGGNQPQYF. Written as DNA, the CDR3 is TGTGCCACCAGCAGGGAACAGGGAGGCAATCAGCCCCAGTACTTC.

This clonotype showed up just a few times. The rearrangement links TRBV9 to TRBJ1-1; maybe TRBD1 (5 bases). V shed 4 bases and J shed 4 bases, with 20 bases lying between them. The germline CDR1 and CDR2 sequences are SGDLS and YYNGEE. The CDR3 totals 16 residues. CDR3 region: CASSSSGSFRRTEAFF. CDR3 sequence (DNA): TGTGCCAGCAGCTCTTCAGGGTCGTTTCGTCGCACTGAAGCTTTCTTT.

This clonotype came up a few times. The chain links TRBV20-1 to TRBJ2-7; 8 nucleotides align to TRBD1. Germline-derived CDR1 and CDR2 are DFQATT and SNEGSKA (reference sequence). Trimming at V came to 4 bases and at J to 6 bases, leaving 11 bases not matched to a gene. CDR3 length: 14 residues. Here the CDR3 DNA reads TGCAGTGCTATGGGCGAGACAGGGGTTACCGAGCAGTACTTC. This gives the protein CSAMGETGVTEQYF.